A single sample gave rise to the 24 T cell receptor beta chains below, sequenced in a study of T cells in Graves' hyperthyroidism and ophthalmopathy. Authors of the study amplified TCR beta CDR3 regions from RNA transcripts. First-round RT-PCR of the TCR CDR3 relied on the HTBI primer set. One entry per CDR3 protein, called by TCRdb with MiXCR from the multiplex PCR reads. The table includes around 380,000 distinct CDR3 sequences, about 14% detected once. Input material: blood. All receptors come from a man younger than 40 with Graves' hyperthyroidism that later progressed to Graves' ophthalmopathy.

This clonotype appeared a few times. The chain carries TRBV5-1 and TRBJ1-2; D may be TRBD1 (5 bases). Germline CDR1 is SGHRS and CDR2 is YFSETQ. This CDR3 has 14 residues. Trimming left V 0 bases short and J 2 bases short, with 8 bases between. The CDR3 sequence is CASSLAGPNYGYTF. Written as DNA, the CDR3 is TGCGCCAGCAGCTTGGCGGGACCGAACTATGGCTACACCTTC.

The table lists this clonotype with a few counts. A much larger clone lies one base from this, so it may be a read error. The CDR3 ends on some other residue instead of the conserved phenylalanine or tryptophan, so this is likely a read error. Written as DNA, the CDR3 is TGTGCCAGCAGTTACGGTATTTTGAACTATGGCTACACCCTC. Translated: CASSYGILNYGYTL. V is TRBV12-3 or TRBV12-4 and J is TRBJ1-2; no clear D gene. Trimming removed 4 bases from V and 2 bases from J, with 11 bases in between. The length of the CDR3 is 14 residues.

This clonotype showed up many times. The chain links TRBV7-2 to TRBJ2-3; D unresolved. CDR1 SGHTA and CDR2 FQGNSA come from the germline V gene. V shed 3 bases and J shed 6 bases, with 10 bases lying between them. This CDR3 contains 13 residues. Here the CDR3 DNA reads TGTGCCAGCAGCTTTCGATTAGGCGATACGCAGTATTTT. Protein: CASSFRLGDTQYF.

The rearrangement uses TRBV19 and TRBJ2-1; possible D gene TRBD2, 6 bases. The CDR3 consists of 12 residues. The germline CDR1 and CDR2 sequences are LNHDA and SQIVND (reference sequence). V lost 3 bases to trimming and J lost 8 bases, with 8 bases between them. The CDR3 is CASSIGGYEQFF. The CDR3 DNA is TGTGCCAGTAGTATTGGAGGGTATGAGCAGTTCTTC.

This clonotype was counted ten times or more. The chain combines TRBV20-1 with TRBJ1-2, with a possible D match to TRBD1 (6 bases). Trimming took off 4 bases at V and 0 bases at J, with 18 bases between the two ends. The germline CDR1 and CDR2 sequences are DFQATT and SNEGSKA (reference sequence). The CDR3 is made up of 16 amino acids. CDR3 loop: CSATRDIRVPNYGYTF. In nucleotides, the CDR3 is TGCAGTGCTACCCGGGACATTAGGGTCCCTAACTATGGCTACACCTTC.

In its sample, this clonotype was seen many times. CDR3 bases: TGTGCCAGCAGCCAAGATTCATTGCTGGGGTACAATGAGCAGTTCTTC. Its protein product is CASSQDSLLGYNEQFF. The chain joins TRBV14 to TRBJ2-1, with unresolved D. Germline V gene data show CDR1 as SGHDN and CDR2 as FVKESK. V was cut by 0 bases and J by 4 bases, with 13 bases left in between. This CDR3 spans 16 amino acids. The variable domain in full, completed from reference TRBV14 and TRBJ2-1, reads EAGVTQFPSHSVIEKGQTVTLRCDPISGHDNLYWYRRVMGKEIKFLLHFVKESKQDESGMPNNRFLAERTGGTYSTLKVQPAELEDSGVYFCASSQDSLLGYNEQFFGPGTRLTVL.

This clonotype occurred many times. The chain recombines TRBV20-1 with TRBJ1-2, with a tentative D call TRBD1 (6 bases). V was cut by 5 bases and J by 4 bases, with 17 bases left in between. The CDR3 is 14 amino acids. Germline V CDR1 and CDR2: DFQATT, SNEGSKA (reference sequence). DNA of the CDR3: TGCAGTGCTCCCTCAGGGGTTCATAGCTATGGCTACACCTTC. Its translation is CSAPSGVHSYGYTF.

The rearrangement links TRBV19 to TRBJ1-2; 7 positions agree with TRBD1. J lost 5 bases, V lost 4 bases, and 16 bases had no gene match. The CDR3 runs to 17 residues. The germline V gene has CDR1 LNHDA and CDR2 SQIVND (reference sequence). The CDR3 spells CASSTSRDSRTPYGYTF. In nucleotides, the CDR3 is TGTGCCAGTAGTACCTCCCGGGACAGCAGAACCCCATATGGCTACACCTTC.

Many counts were recorded for this clonotype. The V gene is TRBV28, the J gene TRBJ1-2; 9 nucleotides match TRBD1. Trimming removed 2 bases from V and 9 bases from J; junction bases left unmatched: 7. The CDR3 has 14 amino acids. Germline CDR1 MDHEN, CDR2 SYDVKM. The CDR3 loop is CASSLSGTGYRYTF. The CDR3 bases are TGTGCCAGCAGTTTAAGCGGGACAGGGTACCGCTACACCTTC.

This clonotype occurred many times. This chain uses TRBV5-1 with TRBJ1-1, with D possibly TRBD1 on 6 matching bases. Germline CDR1 and CDR2: SGHRS and YFSETQ. With 0 bases removed from V and 0 bases from J, the gap between germline ends came to 9 bases. The CDR3 is made up of 15 amino acids. The CDR3 loop reads CASSLAQGMNTEAFF. DNA of the CDR3: TGCGCCAGCAGCTTGGCCCAGGGGATGAACACTGAAGCTTTCTTT.

The J gene is TRBJ2-1, the V gene TRBV19; 7 bases align to TRBD2. This CDR3 has 12 amino acids. With 3 bases clipped from V and 10 bases from J, the junction kept 3 bases outside the gene matches. The germline gives CDR1 LNHDA, CDR2 SQIVND (reference sequence). CDR3 in amino acids: CASSIRGGEQFF. The CDR3 DNA reads as TGTGCCAGTAGTATCCGGGGAGGGGAGCAGTTCTTC.

This clonotype was observed a handful of times. J is TRBJ1-6 and V is TRBV3-1, with no clear D. The CDR3 loop spans 14 amino acids. The ends were cut back, 1 base at V and 7 bases at J, with 8 bases in the middle. Germline values: CDR1 LGHDT, CDR2 YNNKEL (reference sequence). CDR3 sequence (DNA): TGTGCCAGCAGCCAAGCCACAGCAAATTCACCCCTCCACTTT. Translating it yields CASSQATANSPLHF. Supplemented by reference TRBV3-1 and TRBJ1-6, the full variable domain reads DTAVSQTPKYLVTQMGNDKSIKCEQNLGHDTMYWYKQDSKKFLKIMFSYNNKELIINETVPNRFSPKSPDKAHLNLHINSLELGDSAVYFCASSQATANSPLHFGNGTRLTVT.

This clonotype was seen a few times. V and J are TRBV7-9 and TRBJ1-2; no firm D call. Trimming pared 5 bases from V and 2 bases from J, leaving 9 bases between. CDR1 and CDR2 from the germline V gene are SEHNR and FQNEAQ (reference sequence). The CDR3 has 13 amino acids. The CDR3 DNA reads TGTGCCAGCAGCATAAATCTAAACTATGGCTACACCTTC. Its protein is CASSINLNYGYTF. The variable domain in full, with the rest retrieved from reference TRBV7-9 and TRBJ1-2, is DTGVSQNPRHKITKRGQNVTFRCDPISEHNRLYWYRQTLGQGPEFLTYFQNEAQLEKSRLLSDRFSAERPKGSFSTLEIQRTEQGDSAMYLCASSINLNYGYTFGSGTRLTVV.

This clonotype was counted ten times or more. The rearrangement uses TRBV5-1 and TRBJ2-7; 9 bases line up with TRBD1. CDR3 length equals 15 residues. V lost 6 bases, J lost 0 bases, and 7 bases stayed unmatched. Germline lookup yields CDR1 SGHRS and CDR2 YFSETQ. CDR3 nucleotides: TGCGCCAGCATGCCCGGGACAGGGAGCTCCTACGAGCAGTACTTC. Its translation is CASMPGTGSSYEQYF.

This clonotype was detected ten times or more. This chain uses TRBV11-1 with TRBJ2-7, with unresolved D. This CDR3 spans 12 amino acids. V was cut by 1 base and J by 5 bases, with 6 bases left in between. CDR1 SGHAT and CDR2 FQDESV come from the germline V gene (reference sequence). The CDR3 loop is CASSLGSDEQYF. In DNA form, the CDR3 reads TGTGCCAGCAGCTTAGGAAGCGACGAGCAGTACTTC. Full variable domain (rest looked up from reference TRBV11-1 and TRBJ2-7): EAEVAQSPRYKITEKSQAVAFWCDPISGHATLYWYRQILGQGPELLVQFQDESVVDDSQLPKDRFSAERLKGVDSTLKIQPAELGDSAMYLCASSLGSDEQYFGPGTRLTVT.

CDR3 DNA: TGTGCCAGCAGCTTAGATCTCAGGGAATTAGCCAAAAACATTCAGTACTTC. It is translated as CASSLDLRELAKNIQYF. The V call is TRBV11-3, the J call TRBJ2-4; maybe TRBD1 (5 bases). The CDR3 has 17 residues. Germline CDR1 reads SGHNT; CDR2 reads YENEEA. Trimming left V 0 bases short and J 0 bases short, with 12 bases between.

The table lists this clonotype with many counts. V gene TRBV27 combines with J gene TRBJ2-7; tentative D call: TRBD1 (5 bases). Germline assignment: CDR1 MNHEY and CDR2 SMNVEV (reference sequence). V shed 4 bases and J shed 0 bases, with 7 bases lying between them. This CDR3 is 13 amino acids long. CDR3 DNA sequence: TGTGCCAGCAGTTACAGGTACTCCTACGAGCAGTACTTC. Translating it yields CASSYRYSYEQYF.

This clonotype has a count of ten or more. The J gene is TRBJ2-7, the V gene TRBV7-9; D may match TRBD1 or TRBD2 (5 bases each). Germline V lookup: CDR1 SEHNR, CDR2 FQNEAQ (reference sequence). This CDR3 spans 13 amino acids. The V and J ends lost 10 bases and 2 bases respectively, with 15 bases between them. The CDR3 is CATKRGATYEQYF. The CDR3 coding sequence is TGTGCCACTAAACGAGGGGCCACCTACGAGCAGTACTTC.

Remarks on this clonotype: It may be a read error: a sequence one base away is much more abundant. The chain has TRBV10-3 and TRBJ1-5; D gene ambiguous. Per the germline V gene, CDR1 is ENHRY and CDR2 is SYGVKD. CDR3 length equals 13 residues. CDR3 in DNA: TGTGCCATCAGTGAAAACAAGGATCAGGCCCAGCATTTT. This encodes CAISENKDQAQHF.

V and J are TRBV19 and TRBJ1-5; TRBD1 aligns across 7 bases. V lost 10 bases to trimming and J lost 0 bases; unmatched junction nucleotides: 9. Germline-derived CDR1 and CDR2 are LNHDA and SQIVND (reference sequence). The CDR3 length is 15 residues. CDR3: CATTRDRDSNQPQHF. For the CDR3, the DNA is TGTGCCACGACCCGGGACAGAGATAGCAATCAGCCCCAGCATTTT. The full variable domain, rest sourced from reference TRBV19 and TRBJ1-5, is DGGITQSPKYLFRKEGQNVTLSCEQNLNHDAMYWYRQDPGQGLRLIYYSQIVNDFQKGDIAEGYSVSREKKESFPLTVTSAQKNPTAFYLCATTRDRDSNQPQHFGDGTRLSIL.

This clonotype was observed at least ten times. CDR3 region: CASSHEGYGYTF. CDR3 nucleotide sequence: TGTGCCAGCAGCCATGAGGGATATGGCTACACCTTC. The V gene is TRBV27, the J gene TRBJ1-2; no reliable D call. The germline V gene encodes CDR1 MNHEY and CDR2 SMNVEV (reference sequence). V was shortened by 6 bases and J by 5 bases, with 10 bases between the two germline ends. This CDR3 has 12 residues.

This clonotype was detected a few times. V is TRBV30 and J is TRBJ2-7; no reliable D call. The length of the CDR3 is 13 residues. V gave up 4 bases and J gave up 6 bases, with 16 bases separating them. CDR1 is GTSNPN and CDR2 is SVGIG in the germline V gene (reference sequence). For the CDR3, the DNA is TGTGCCTGGAATGGGTTCCTCTTGGGCGAGCAGTACTTC. Its protein product is CAWNGFLLGEQYF. The full variable domain, with the rest looked up from reference TRBV30 and TRBJ2-7, is SQTIHQWPATLVQPVGSPLSLECTVEGTSNPNLYWYRQAAGRGLQLLFYSVGIGQISSEVPQNLSASRPQDRQFILSSKKLLLSDSGFYLCAWNGFLLGEQYFGPGTRLTVT.

This rearrangement joins TRBV5-4 to TRBJ1-2; a weak D match, TRBD1 (5 bases). Germline V gene sequence: CDR1 SGHNT, CDR2 YYREEE (reference sequence). V dropped 4 bases and J dropped 6 bases, with 13 bases sitting between them. The CDR3 has 13 residues. DNA for the CDR3: TGTGCCAGCAGCCTCCAGGGCGCGGATGGCTACACCTTC. It translates to CASSLQGADGYTF.

The chain combines TRBV3-1 with TRBJ2-1; perhaps TRBD2 as D (7 bases). The CDR3 has 17 amino acids. Per the germline V gene, CDR1 is LGHDT and CDR2 is YNNKEL (reference sequence). V was pared by 8 bases and J by 5 bases, with 25 bases between. The CDR3 DNA reads as TGTGCCAGCGGTAAGGGCAGCCAAGGGGGGGGAAACAATGAGCAGTTCTTC. This gives the protein CASGKGSQGGGNNEQFF.